This passage covers 27 T cell receptor beta chains from one sample sequenced in a study of CD8+CD57+ T cells in acquired aplastic anemia. Before being chosen for sequencing, patients had shown CD8+CD57+ cell expansion by flow cytometry. Using genomic DNA as the template, TCR beta VDJ and CDR3 profiling was carried out. Using its own MiXCR run on the reads, TCRdb lists one record per CDR3 protein. The profile covers about 180,000 distinct CDR3 sequences, with 45% to 60% appearing a single time and approximately 13% taken by the ten largest. The sequencing input was sorted CD4+, CD8+, or CD8+CD57+ T cells (not recorded which) from PBMCs. The receptors derive from a human donor with aplastic anemia.

There are many counts of this clonotype. The chain has TRBV6-5 and TRBJ1-5; D is perhaps TRBD1 (5 bases). This CDR3 region has 15 residues. V gave up 4 bases and J gave up 6 bases, with 16 bases separating them. Germline CDR1 reads MNHEY; CDR2 reads SVGAGI. The CDR3 protein is CASSSLRGRGQPQHF. The DNA for the CDR3 is TGTGCCAGCAGTTCACTCCGGGGCCGAGGTCAGCCCCAGCATTTT.

This clonotype was counted many times. Given a much more abundant clone one base away, this may be a read error. This CDR3 is CSVVVMSHEQYF. CDR3 in DNA: TGCAGCGTCGTCGTGATGAGCCACGAGCAGTACTTC. V is TRBV29-1 and J is TRBJ2-7; D ambiguous. CDR1 and CDR2 (germline): SQVTM, ANQGSEA. V lost 6 bases to trimming and J lost 5 bases, with 14 bases between them. This CDR3 has 12 residues.

The table lists this clonotype with many counts. This chain links TRBV12-3 or TRBV12-4 with TRBJ2-1; maybe TRBD2 (7 bases). V was shortened by 5 bases and J by 6 bases, with 17 bases between the two germline ends. This CDR3 is built from 15 residues. CDR3 sequence: CASSLGGGAANEQFF. DNA for the CDR3: TGTGCCAGCAGTCTAGGGGGGGGGGCCGCCAATGAGCAGTTCTTC.

The rearrangement uses TRBV15 and TRBJ2-1, with TRBD2 matching over 12 bases. The CDR3 is 14 amino acids. CDR1 LNHNV and CDR2 YYDKDF come from the germline V gene (reference sequence). With 5 bases clipped from V and 6 bases from J, the junction kept 2 bases outside the gene matches. The CDR3 loop reads CATSQGLAGNEQFF. CDR3 in DNA: TGTGCCACCAGCCAGGGACTAGCGGGCAATGAGCAGTTCTTC. Based on the CDR3 plus reference TRBV15 and TRBJ2-1, the full variable domain is DAMVIQNPRYQVTQFGKPVTLSCSQTLNHNVMYWYQQKSSQAPKLLFHYYDKDFNNEADTPDNFQSRRPNTSFCFLDIRSPGLGDTAMYLCATSQGLAGNEQFFGPGTRLTVL.

This clonotype showed up just a few times. The V call is TRBV28, the J call TRBJ1-2; D call uncertain. V gave up 2 bases and J gave up 2 bases, with 6 bases separating them. In germline, CDR1 is MDHEN, CDR2 SYDVKM. The CDR3 is 13 residues long. This chain's CDR3 is CASSLTENYGYTF. The DNA of the CDR3 is TGTGCCAGCAGTTTAACAGAAAACTATGGCTACACCTTC.

This clonotype was seen a handful of times. A single base separates this from a much larger clone, so it may be a read error. The CDR3 region is CASSQPGSREQYF. The CDR3 bases are TGTGCCAGCAGCCAACCGGGTTCACGCGAGCAGTACTTC. The chain has TRBV14 and TRBJ2-7; D is ambiguous. V shed 2 bases and J shed 6 bases, with 11 bases lying between them. CDR3 length: 13 amino acids. CDR1 and CDR2 from the germline V gene are SGHDN and FVKESK. Full variable domain (missing parts from reference TRBV14 and TRBJ2-7): EAGVTQFPSHSVIEKGQTVTLRCDPISGHDNLYWYRRVMGKEIKFLLHFVKESKQDESGMPNNRFLAERTGGTYSTLKVQPAELEDSGVYFCASSQPGSREQYFGPGTRLTVT.

This clonotype was counted ten times or more. The chain has TRBV4-1 and TRBJ1-5, with 8 bases lining up with TRBD1. The CDR3 spans 15 residues. V was pared by 4 bases and J by 3 bases, with 5 bases of the junction left unmatched. Germline V gene sequence: CDR1 MGHRA, CDR2 YSYEKL. CDR3 coding DNA: TGCGCCAGCAGCCGGGACAGGTTCACCAATCAGCCCCAGCATTTT. Translating it yields CASSRDRFTNQPQHF.

This clonotype was seen a single time. The chain employs TRBV29-1 and TRBJ2-3; 12 nucleotides match TRBD1. V was clipped by 6 bases and J by 3 bases; unmatched bases: 4. Per germline, CDR1 SQVTM and CDR2 ANQGSEA. This CDR3 spans 14 amino acids. CDR3 nucleotides: TGCAGCGTGGCGGGACAGGGGGCGACAGATACGCAGTATTTT. It translates to CSVAGQGATDTQYF.

This clonotype was seen once. This may arise from a read error, as a much more abundant clone is one base away. The chain has TRBV6-1 and TRBJ1-2, with D hard to call. The CDR3 runs 14 residues. Germline V CDR1 and CDR2: MNHNS, SASEGT. Trimming left V 3 bases short and J 0 bases short, with 8 bases between. CDR3 protein: CASSDQTPNYGYTF. The CDR3 nucleotides are TGTGCCAGCAGTGATCAGACGCCTAACTATGGCTACACCTTC.

This chain links TRBV11-2 with TRBJ1-2, with TRBD1 identical over 10 bases. The CDR3 is 17 residues long. V trimming: 1 base; J trimming: 3 bases; junction bases outside the gene matches: 8. Germline CDR1 reads SGHAT; CDR2 reads FQNNGV. CDR3 bases: TGTGCCAGCAGCTTAGTATTGGGGACAGGGGTCGACTATGGCTACACCTTC. It encodes CASSLVLGTGVDYGYTF. Looking up the rest from reference TRBV11-2 and TRBJ1-2 gives the full variable domain: EAGVAQSPRYKIIEKRQSVAFWCNPISGHATLYWYQQILGQGPKLLIQFQNNGVVDDSQLPKDRFSAERLKGVDSTLKIQPAKLEDSAVYLCASSLVLGTGVDYGYTFGSGTRLTVV.

The chain couples TRBV20-1 to TRBJ1-5; 7 bases line up with TRBD1. This CDR3 has 11 amino acids. Trimming at V came to 5 bases and at J to 12 bases, leaving 7 bases not matched to a gene. Germline CDR1 and CDR2: DFQATT and SNEGSKA (reference sequence). CDR3 region: CSADRQGLQHF. For the CDR3, the DNA is TGCAGTGCTGACAGACAGGGACTCCAGCATTTT.

This clonotype was detected only a few times. J is TRBJ2-7 and V is TRBV7-8; D remains ambiguous. V gave up 3 bases and J gave up 7 bases, with 10 bases separating them. CDR3 size: 12 residues. Germline V gene lookup returns CDR1 SGHVS and CDR2 FQNEAQ. CDR3 sequence reads: CASSLDRMEQYF. The DNA of the CDR3 is TGTGCCAGCAGCTTGGATAGGATGGAGCAGTACTTC.

The chain links TRBV4-1 to TRBJ2-7, with unresolved D. V was cut by 2 bases and J by 7 bases, with 18 bases left in between. Germline values: CDR1 MGHRA, CDR2 YSYEKL. The CDR3 totals 15 residues. The chain's CDR3 is CASSQLSGMVREQYF. The CDR3 DNA sequence: TGCGCCAGCAGCCAACTCTCGGGCATGGTAAGAGAGCAGTACTTC.

The chain has TRBV20-1 and TRBJ1-6; D may be TRBD1 (5 bases). Germline V gene data show CDR1 as DFQATT and CDR2 as SNEGSKA (reference sequence). With 6 bases removed from V and 9 bases from J, the gap between germline ends came to 12 bases. The CDR3 spans 12 residues. CDR3 in DNA: TGCAGTGCCGCGGGGACGGCTTCACCCCTCCACTTT. This codes for CSAAGTASPLHF.

This clonotype has ten or more counts. The rearrangement uses TRBV5-8 and TRBJ2-7, with a tentative D call TRBD1 (5 bases). The CDR3 is made up of 13 amino acids. CDR1 and CDR2 from the germline V gene are SGHTS and YDEGEE. V was clipped by 1 base and J by 3 bases, with 8 bases between them. This CDR3 reads CASSLRQYYEQYF. The CDR3 DNA reads TGTGCCAGCAGCTTGAGACAGTACTACGAGCAGTACTTC. The full variable domain, its missing parts supplied by reference TRBV5-8 and TRBJ2-7, is EAGVTQSPTHLIKTRGQQATLRCSPISGHTSVYWYQQALGLGLQFLLWYDEGEERNRGNFPPRFSGRQFPNYSSELNVNALELEDSALYLCASSLRQYYEQYFGPGTRLTVT.

The V call is TRBV2, the J call TRBJ1-2; D gene uncertain. The length of the CDR3 is 14 residues. V lost 5 bases and J lost 1, with 11 bases in between. In germline, CDR1 is SNHLY, CDR2 FYNNEI. The CDR3 bases are TGTGCCAGCAGTCTGGTTGACCTTAACTATGGCTACACCTTC. Translating it yields CASSLVDLNYGYTF.

V is TRBV19 and J is TRBJ2-7; TRBD2 agrees at 11 bases. J was trimmed by 5 bases and V by 3 bases; bases with no gene match: 6. Per germline, CDR1 LNHDA and CDR2 SQIVND (reference sequence). The CDR3 covers 15 residues. The CDR3: CASSILLAGADEQYF. CDR3 bases: TGTGCCAGTAGTATTTTACTAGCGGGAGCCGACGAGCAGTACTTC.

The sample holds many counts of this clonotype. This chain links TRBV7-9 with TRBJ1-2; D is uncertain. Per the germline V gene, CDR1 is SEHNR and CDR2 is FQNEAQ (reference sequence). Trimming took 5 bases from V and 4 from J, leaving 11 bases between them. The CDR3 consists of 13 residues. CDR3 residues: CASSLESPYGYTF. CDR3 coding DNA: TGTGCCAGCAGCCTTGAGAGCCCCTATGGCTACACCTTC. Supplemented by reference TRBV7-9 and TRBJ1-2, the full variable domain reads DTGVSQNPRHKITKRGQNVTFRCDPISEHNRLYWYRQTLGQGPEFLTYFQNEAQLEKSRLLSDRFSAERPKGSFSTLEIQRTEQGDSAMYLCASSLESPYGYTFGSGTRLTVV.

This clonotype was counted many times. The chain recombines TRBV19 with TRBJ2-7; D ambiguous. Deletions cut 1 base from V and 1 base from J, with 11 bases between. CDR3 length: 15 residues. Germline assignment: CDR1 LNHDA and CDR2 SQIVND (reference sequence). CDR3 bases: TGTGCCAGTAGTATAGCACACATCGGTTCCTACGAGCAGTACTTC. Translation gives CASSIAHIGSYEQYF.

V usage is TRBV9 and J usage is TRBJ2-7; 7 bases align to TRBD1. The trim removed 4 bases at V and 1 base at J, leaving 5 bases unmatched. The CDR3 loop spans 14 amino acids. The V gene's germline CDR1 is SGDLS and CDR2 YYNGEE. In nucleotides, the CDR3 is TGTGCCAGCAGCCCGGTGGACAGGTCCTACGAGCAGTACTTC. Its translation: CASSPVDRSYEQYF.

CDR3 bases: TGCAGTGCTAGAGAGGCCGGGAGAGACTATGGCTACACCTTC. Its protein product is CSAREAGRDYGYTF. The rearrangement links TRBV20-1 to TRBJ1-2; no clear D. The CDR3 extends over 14 amino acids. The V gene's germline CDR1 is DFQATT and CDR2 SNEGSKA (reference sequence). The germline V and J ends were trimmed by 0 bases and 3 bases, with 11 bases remaining between them.

This clonotype was counted between two and nine times. The CDR3 region has the DNA TGTGCCAGCAGCCAAGGTTCGGGGGGGAGCACAGATACGCAGTATTTT. Amino acid sequence: CASSQGSGGSTDTQYF. V gene TRBV3-1 combines with J gene TRBJ2-3; 8 nucleotides agree with TRBD2. The germline V gene has CDR1 LGHDT and CDR2 YNNKEL (reference sequence). The CDR3 consists of 16 residues. The J segment lost 0 bases and the V segment lost 1 base, leaving 3 bases of the junction unmatched.

This clonotype was counted once. The chain is built from TRBV20-1 and TRBJ2-5, with D possibly matching TRBD2 (6 bases). CDR3 length equals 12 residues. CDR1 is DFQATT and CDR2 is SNEGSKA in the germline V gene (reference sequence). The CDR3 bases are TGCAGCGCGGGGATCGCCCAAGAGACCCAGTACTTC. Amino acid sequence: CSAGIAQETQYF.

The rearrangement uses TRBV10-3 and TRBJ2-3; D not certain. Trimming removed 0 bases from V and 0 bases from J, with 16 bases in between. The CDR3 length is 18 residues. Germline CDR1 ENHRY, CDR2 SYGVKD. The CDR3 reads CAISESRTGPASTDTQYF. The CDR3, as DNA: TGTGCCATCAGTGAGTCGAGGACCGGACCCGCTAGCACAGATACGCAGTATTTT.

This clonotype was seen a few times. The V call is TRBV24-1, the J call TRBJ2-1; D gene ambiguous. Germline V gene sequence: CDR1 KGHDR, CDR2 SFDVKD. This CDR3 contains 11 residues. Trimming stripped 3 bases from V and 6 bases from J, with 2 bases between. DNA of the CDR3: TGTGCCACCAGTGATCGCAATGAGCAGTTCTTC. Protein product: CATSDRNEQFF.

This clonotype was seen many times. The genes are TRBV5-1 and TRBJ2-7; possibly TRBD1 for D (5 bases). CDR3 size: 16 residues. CDR1 is SGHRS, CDR2 YFSETQ, per germline. The V end was cut by 4 bases, the J end by 2 bases, with 19 bases between. The CDR3 loop is CASSRMGQQTPYEQYF. The CDR3, as DNA: TGCGCCAGCAGCCGCATGGGGCAGCAGACCCCCTACGAGCAGTACTTC.

This clonotype has at least ten counts. The rearrangement links TRBV29-1 to TRBJ2-5; 10 bases agree with TRBD2. After removal of 1 base from V and 0 bases from J, the junction contained 2 bases not matched to a gene. Germline lookup yields CDR1 SQVTM and CDR2 ANQGSEA. The CDR3 extends over 15 amino acids. CDR3 nucleotide sequence: TGCAGCGTTGAAGGGCTAGCGGGGGACCAAGAGACCCAGTACTTC. This encodes CSVEGLAGDQETQYF.